The source of this T cell receptor beta chain is a study of blood T cells in healthy people across ages (dated by TCRdb to the mid-2010s). For the wider study: In model experiments, template switching captured roughly one uniquely barcoded TCR beta cDNA molecule for every two T cells. The study measured age-related changes in TCR beta repertoire diversity using deep sequencing normalized with unique cDNA molecular identifiers. Four age groups were formed from the donors: young (average 16 years), middle-aged (just under 40), aged (around 68) and long-lived (approximately 80). To avoid experimental bias, donors of different ages were distributed randomly across sequencing lanes. Using the same blood draw, the study looked at two additional independent replicas of 1 million unique cDNA reads for two donors, one aged 18 to 30 and the other aged 80 or older. General findings and caveats noted by the study authors: Compared with the aged group, the long-lived group had more naive CD4+ T cells, fewer expanded clones and increased TCR diversity, suggesting age selection. Estimates of total diversity based on one million sequenced T cells were considered lower bounds and underestimates. As age increased, observed TCR beta diversity per million T cells dropped in a roughly linear way, and a significant reduction was already evident by age 40. There was a strong correlation between observed TCR beta diversity and the percentage of naive T cells measured by flow cytometry. Because the CMV infection status of the donors was unknown, age-related changes in expanded clonotypes may potentially have been confounded. Bulk unsorted PBMC profiling prevented conclusive comparison of naive and antigen-experienced compartments.

V has 5 bases trimmed and J has 4 bases trimmed; junction bases matching no gene number 12. The CDR3 runs 16 residues from the cysteine to the phenylalanine. Only the CDR3 DNA stays, 48 bases, in frame from base 1. Via the germline V gene (reference sequence), CDR1 is SSHAT and CDR2 FNYEAQ. Library construction relied on 5' RACE. TCRdb records Illumina HiSeq 2500 as the sequencer. A second PCR of 7 to 11 cycles was performed with a sample-barcoded 5' primer and a J-beta primer mix. Each TCR beta cDNA molecule received a unique molecular identifier from a template-switch 5' adaptor carrying 12 random nucleotides. Each sample yielded at least 2.5 million CDR3-containing paired-end reads. The Mint cDNA synthesis kit, primed by a TRBC-specific oligonucleotide, was used to synthesize first-strand cDNA from all RNA. All cDNA was treated with uracil-DNA glycosylase and then went through a first 18-cycle PCR with the universal primers M1SS and BC2_uni_R. As for the original processing: Normalization of each sample was performed by random selection of 1 million high-quality reads, each carrying a distinct molecular identifier. Reads with shared molecular identifiers were discarded instead of being binned into consensus sequences. MiTCR, run with a Q25 quality threshold and the strictest error-elimination algorithm, handled CDR3 identification, clonotype clustering and error correction. A nonparametric unseen species model using Euler transformation provided a lower-bound estimate of total TCR beta diversity. The public reads were reprocessed in TCRdb via fastp at Q25 and MiXCR, keeping in-frame beta chains. When rows share a CDR3 protein, they turn into one entry using the most common DNA and genes. Clone size and V and J calls follow TCRdb, not the original study. The sample table holds some 710,000 distinct CDR3 sequences, of which around half were seen once. The ten top clones hold about a sixth of the sample.

Donors were 39 systemically healthy Caucasian individuals from Russia aged 6 to 90 years. Each donor gave 8 to 10 milliliters of peripheral blood, collected into EDTA-treated Vacutainer tubes. Ficoll-Paque density-gradient centrifugation was used to isolate PBMCs, with at least 6 million obtained per sample. Trizol reagent was used to extract total RNA from PBMCs, with at least 5 micrograms per sample. For every donor, an aliquot of PBMCs went through flow cytometry to measure the percentages of naive CD45RAhigh/CD27high T cells. On this clonotype: What this receptor recognizes is not known. The input lacks base qualities; no much larger clone sits a single base away.

The chain uses TRBV7-7 and TRBJ2-5, with 8 middle bases fitting TRBD1. This TCR was sampled from a man older than 75 in good health. The sequencing input was blood. CDR3 reads: CASSLEPGQVGETQYF. DNA sequence: TGTGCCAGCAGCCTAGAGCCGGGACAGGTCGGAGAGACCCAGTACTTC.